This T cell receptor (beta chain) was identified in a study of monozygotic twins with inflammatory bowel disease. This CDR3 region has 15 residues. CDR1 and CDR2 from the germline V gene are LGHNA and YSLEER. TCRdb reanalyzed the 5' RACE reads, giving one entry per CDR3 protein sequence and no DNA. The sample spans about 380,000 distinct CDR3 sequences; the ten largest clones claim just over 2.5%. This chain uses TRBV4-3 with TRBJ2-3; as DNA is missing, the TRBD1 call by TCRdb cannot be tested. The sequence derives from a human donor with ulcerative colitis or Crohn's disease, or a healthy co-twin of an affected twin (not recorded which). The specimen was blood. This chain's CDR3 is CASSQDRVSTDTQYF.